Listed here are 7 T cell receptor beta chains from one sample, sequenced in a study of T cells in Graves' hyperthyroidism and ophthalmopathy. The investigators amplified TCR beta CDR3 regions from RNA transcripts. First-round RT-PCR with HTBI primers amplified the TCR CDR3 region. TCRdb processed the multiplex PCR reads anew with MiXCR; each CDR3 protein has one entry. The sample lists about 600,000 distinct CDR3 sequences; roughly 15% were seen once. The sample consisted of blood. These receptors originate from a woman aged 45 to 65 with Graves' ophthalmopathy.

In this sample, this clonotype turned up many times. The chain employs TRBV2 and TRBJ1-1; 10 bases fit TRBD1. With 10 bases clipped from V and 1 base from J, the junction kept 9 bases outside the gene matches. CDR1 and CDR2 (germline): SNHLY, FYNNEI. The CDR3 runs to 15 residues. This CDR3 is CATTTGGWGNTEAFF. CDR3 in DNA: TGTGCCACTACGACAGGGGGCTGGGGGAACACTGAAGCTTTCTTT.

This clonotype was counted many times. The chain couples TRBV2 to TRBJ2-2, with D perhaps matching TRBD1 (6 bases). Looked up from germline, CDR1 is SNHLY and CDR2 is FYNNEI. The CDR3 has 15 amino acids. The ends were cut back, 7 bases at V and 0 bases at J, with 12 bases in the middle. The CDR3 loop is CASTGTNTNTGELFF. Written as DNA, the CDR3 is TGTGCCAGCACCGGGACAAATACGAACACCGGGGAGCTGTTTTTT.

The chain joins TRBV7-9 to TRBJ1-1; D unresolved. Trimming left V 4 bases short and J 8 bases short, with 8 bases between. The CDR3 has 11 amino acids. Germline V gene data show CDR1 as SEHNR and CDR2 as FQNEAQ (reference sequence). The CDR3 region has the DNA TGTGCCAGCAGCTCCAAACTCGAAGCTTTCTTT. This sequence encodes CASSSKLEAFF.

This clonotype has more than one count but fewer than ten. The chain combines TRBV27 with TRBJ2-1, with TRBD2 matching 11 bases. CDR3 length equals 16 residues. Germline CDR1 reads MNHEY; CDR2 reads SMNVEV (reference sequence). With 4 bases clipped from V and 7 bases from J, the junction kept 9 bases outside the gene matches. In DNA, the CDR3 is TGTGCCAGCAGTTCAGGTCTAGCGGGAGGTTGGAATGAGCAGTTCTTC. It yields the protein CASSSGLAGGWNEQFF.

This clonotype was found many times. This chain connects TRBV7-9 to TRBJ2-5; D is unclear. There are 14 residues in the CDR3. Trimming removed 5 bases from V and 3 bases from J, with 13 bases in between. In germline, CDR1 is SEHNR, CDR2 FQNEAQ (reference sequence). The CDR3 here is CASSPGWREETQYF. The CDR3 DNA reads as TGTGCCAGCAGCCCCGGCTGGCGAGAAGAGACCCAGTACTTC.

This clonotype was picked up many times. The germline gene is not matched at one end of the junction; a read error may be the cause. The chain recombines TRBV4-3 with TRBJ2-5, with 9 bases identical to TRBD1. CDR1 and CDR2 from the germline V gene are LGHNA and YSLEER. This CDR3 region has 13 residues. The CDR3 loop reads CASSQDRGETQYF. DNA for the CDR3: TGTGCCAGCTCACAGGACAGGGGAGAGACCCAGTACTTC.

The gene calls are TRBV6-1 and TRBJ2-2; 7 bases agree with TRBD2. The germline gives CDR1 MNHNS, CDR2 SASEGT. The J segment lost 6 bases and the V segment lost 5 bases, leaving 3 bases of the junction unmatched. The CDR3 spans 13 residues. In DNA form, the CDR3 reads TGTGCCAGCAGTAAAGGGAGGGCCGGGGAGCTGTTTTTT. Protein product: CASSKGRAGELFF.